This passage covers 13 T cell receptor beta chains from one sample sequenced in a study of identical twins. TCRdb called the 5' RACE reads again in MiXCR, with one record for every CDR3 protein. The sample holds nearly 650,000 distinct CDR3 sequences; about 7% are singletons and the top ten take 1.6%. This sample also belongs to another study, concerning yellow fever vaccine responses in identical twins.

Specimen: PBMCs. All receptors come from a woman in her late teens or twenties in good health.

A few counts support this clonotype. This sequence joins TRBV4-2 and TRBJ2-5; 7 bases are a match to TRBD2. Germline V gene sequence: CDR1 LGHNA, CDR2 YNFKEQ. The V gene end was trimmed by 1 base and the J gene end by 2 bases; junction bases not matched to a gene: 4. This CDR3 region has 15 residues. Here the CDR3 DNA reads TGTGCCAGCAGCCAAGTTAGGGGACTACAAGAGACCCAGTACTTC. Amino acids: CASSQVRGLQETQYF.

This clonotype has ten or more counts. This rearrangement joins TRBV4-1 to TRBJ2-1, with TRBD1 matching over 9 bases. Germline V CDR1 and CDR2: MGHRA, YSYEKL. The CDR3 runs to 16 residues. J was trimmed by 4 bases and V by 0 bases; bases with no gene match: 4. CDR3 in DNA: TGCGCCAGCAGCCAAGATGTGGGACAGGGTTACAATGAGCAGTTCTTC. Translation gives CASSQDVGQGYNEQFF.

A remark on this clonotype: The junction differs from germline at one of its ends, possibly a read error. V and J are TRBV10-3 and TRBJ2-3; D call uncertain. Germline CDR1 ENHRY, CDR2 SYGVKD. This CDR3 comprises 15 residues. Here the CDR3 reads CAISDISKGADTLYF. CDR3 bases: TGTGCCATCAGTGATATTAGCAAGGGCGCAGATACGCTGTATTTT.

This clonotype was detected ten times or more. The rearrangement joins TRBV5-1 to TRBJ2-3; D call uncertain. Germline V gene data show CDR1 as SGHRS and CDR2 as YFSETQ. Trimming removed 4 bases at V and 0 bases at J, with 9 bases between. There are 14 residues in the CDR3. CDR3 nucleotides: TGCGCCAGCAGCGCGGACCGGAGCACAGATACGCAGTATTTT. Protein sequence: CASSADRSTDTQYF.

This clonotype was seen at least ten times. The gene calls are TRBV29-1 and TRBJ1-2; possibly TRBD1 for D (6 bases). This CDR3 is 16 amino acids long. Germline lookup yields CDR1 SQVTM and CDR2 ANQGSEA. V lost 6 bases and J 6 bases, leaving 26 bases between the germline ends. The chain's CDR3 is CSVTGYGGAFNDGYTF. In DNA, the CDR3 is TGCAGCGTGACAGGATACGGGGGGGCCTTCAACGATGGCTACACCTTC.

This chain uses TRBV14 with TRBJ2-7; 7 bases match TRBD1. The CDR3 covers 12 residues. CDR1 and CDR2 (germline): SGHDN, FVKESK. Trimming at V came to 4 bases and at J to 6 bases, leaving 3 bases not matched to a gene. CDR3 DNA: TGTGCCAGCAGCCCAAAGGGGGCCGAGCAGTACTTC. It translates to CASSPKGAEQYF.

This clonotype was seen only once. A much larger clone lies a single base off, so this may be a read error. The chain employs TRBV7-2 and TRBJ2-1, with D unclear. There are 8 residues in the CDR3. CDR1 and CDR2 (germline): SGHTA, FQGNSA. The CDR3, as DNA: TGTCCCAGCAGCTTAAAGGACTTC. Encoded protein: CPSSLKDF.

V usage is TRBV27 and J usage is TRBJ2-7; D may match TRBD1 or TRBD2 (5 bases each). The germline V gene has CDR1 MNHEY and CDR2 SMNVEV (reference sequence). This CDR3 is built from 16 residues. V lost 3 bases to trimming and J lost 3 bases, with 18 bases between them. The CDR3 bases are TGTGCCAGCAGTTTGGCCTCAGGGACCACACGCTACGAGCAGTACTTC. It specifies CASSLASGTTRYEQYF.

This clonotype was observed a handful of times. The rearrangement links TRBV20-1 to TRBJ2-3, with D possibly TRBD2 on 5 matching bases. The CDR3 has 14 residues. Trimming removed 5 bases at V and 4 bases at J, with 16 bases between. The germline gives CDR1 DFQATT, CDR2 SNEGSKA (reference sequence). CDR3: CSAPPAGISDTQYF. The CDR3 DNA is TGCAGTGCTCCTCCCGCCGGGATTTCAGATACGCAGTATTTT.

This clonotype showed up many times. This rearrangement joins TRBV4-1 to TRBJ1-5, with D tentatively TRBD1 (5 bases). The CDR3 loop spans 16 amino acids. Trimming cost V 0 bases and J 0 bases, with 9 bases left between them. In germline, CDR1 is MGHRA, CDR2 YSYEKL. The CDR3 region has the DNA TGCGCCAGCAGCCAAGACGGCAGGGATAGCAATCAGCCCCAGCATTTT. Protein product: CASSQDGRDSNQPQHF.

In this sample, this clonotype turned up many times. The genes are TRBV10-3 and TRBJ2-5; TRBD2 agrees at 12 bases. The J segment lost 5 bases and the V segment lost 2 bases, leaving 3 bases of the junction unmatched. The CDR3 is 15 residues long. Germline lookup yields CDR1 ENHRY and CDR2 SYGVKD. The CDR3 DNA follows: TGTGCCATCAGTGAGGGACTAGCGGGGTTGGAGACCCAGTACTTC. This translates into CAISEGLAGLETQYF.

This chain links TRBV3-1 with TRBJ2-1, with D maybe TRBD2 (6 bases). This CDR3 comprises 18 residues. The ends were cut back, 0 bases at V and 1 base at J, with 16 bases in the middle. Per the germline V gene, CDR1 is LGHDT and CDR2 is YNNKEL (reference sequence). CDR3 amino acids: CASSQDVTGGRSYNEQFF. CDR3 nucleotides: TGTGCCAGCAGCCAAGATGTCACCGGGGGAAGATCCTACAATGAGCAGTTCTTC.

With respect to this clonotype: A clone one base away is much larger, so this may be a read error. The chain joins TRBV24-1 to TRBJ2-1, with 10 nucleotides matching TRBD1. V dropped 5 bases and J dropped 7; count of bases not matched to a gene: 7. The CDR3 is 15 residues long. CDR1 is KGHDR, CDR2 SFDVKD, per germline. The CDR3 spells CATSVPRQGANEQFF. CDR3 nucleotide sequence: TGTGCCACCAGTGTACCGAGACAGGGGGCGAATGAGCAGTTCTTC.